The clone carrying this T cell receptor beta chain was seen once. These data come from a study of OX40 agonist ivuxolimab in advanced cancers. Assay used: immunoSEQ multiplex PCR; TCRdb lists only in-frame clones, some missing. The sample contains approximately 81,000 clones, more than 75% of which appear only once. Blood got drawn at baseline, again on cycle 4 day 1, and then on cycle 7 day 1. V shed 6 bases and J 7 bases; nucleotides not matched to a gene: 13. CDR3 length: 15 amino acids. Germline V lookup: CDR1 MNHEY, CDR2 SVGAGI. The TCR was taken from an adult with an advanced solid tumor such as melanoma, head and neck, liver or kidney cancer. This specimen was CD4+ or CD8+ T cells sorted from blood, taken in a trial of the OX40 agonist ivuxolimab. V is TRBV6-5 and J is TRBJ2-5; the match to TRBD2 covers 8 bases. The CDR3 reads CASSPRLASSGTQYF. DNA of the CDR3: TGTGCCAGCAGCCCCAGACTAGCGAGTTCGGGGACCCAGTACTTC.